This is a list of T cell receptor beta chains from one sample in a study of blood T cell repertoires in COVID-19. Clones were sequenced by immunoSEQ multiplex PCR, and TCRdb holds only the in-frame ones, with some missing. The sample yields 150,000 to 200,000 clones, roughly 77% seen once. Sample: peripheral blood. The source of these receptors is a human donor in a cohort sampled during active COVID-19. The CDR3 runs from the conserved cysteine through the conserved F or W. D genes are given only for firm matches. For some rows the clone size is stated as once, few or many, or as a class when expanded; others skip it.

>NA|few|TRBJ1-2|TRBV7-2
CASSLERFSMGYTF
TGTGCCAGCAGCTTAGAGCGGTTTAGCATGGGCTACACCTTC
>TRBD1|NA|TRBJ1-1|TRBV23-1
CASSHWTGGVRRTEAFF
TGCGCCAGCAGTCACTGGACAGGGGGAGTTCGTAGGACTGAAGCTTTCTTT
>TRBD1|once|TRBJ1-5|TRBV27
CASSLGTGHNQPQHF
TGTGCCAGCAGTCTCGGGACAGGCCATAATCAGCCCCAGCATTTT
>TRBD2|NA|TRBJ2-3|TRBV5-1
CASSSGLGSGTMGTDTQYF
TGCGCCAGCAGCTCCGGGCTCGGGAGCGGGACGATGGGCACAGATACGCAGTATTTT
>NA|once|TRBJ2-1|TRBV28
CASTPTGFRSNEQFF
TGTGCCAGCACCCCCACCGGGTTTAGGAGCAATGAGCAGTTCTTC
>TRBD1|once|TRBJ2-1|TRBV10-1
CASSDIVGQGAVSYNEQFF
TGCGCCAGCAGTGATATTGTCGGACAGGGGGCTGTCTCCTACAATGAGCAGTTCTTC
>NA|NA|TRBJ2-1|TRBV11-3
CASSTGGTSLFNEQFF
TGTGCCAGCAGCACAGGGGGGACTAGCTTGTTCAATGAGCAGTTCTTC
>NA|NA|TRBJ1-5|TRBV28
CASRIRQSSNQPQHF
TGTGCCAGCAGGATTAGACAGTCTAGCAATCAGCCCCAGCATTTT
>TRBD1|NA|TRBJ1-3|TRBV4-3
CASSQETGGGNTIYF
TGCGCCAGCAGCCAAGAGACAGGGGGGGGAAACACCATATATTTT
>TRBD1|NA|TRBJ1-2|TRBV7-9
CASSPRTGPSYGYTF
TGTGCCAGCAGCCCAAGGACAGGGCCCAGCTATGGCTACACCTTC
>NA|NA|TRBJ2-2|TRBV11-2
CASSLVGTGPGELFF
TGTGCCAGCAGCTTAGTAGGTACAGGCCCCGGGGAGCTGTTTTTT
>NA|NA|TRBJ1-2|TRBV29-1
CSVEGRAGANYGYTF
TGCAGCGTTGAAGGAAGGGCGGGAGCTAACTATGGCTACACCTTC
>NA|few|TRBJ1-6|TRBV6-6
CASSYFEGVVSPLHF
TGTGCCAGCAGTTATTTCGAGGGGGTAGTTTCACCCCTCCACTTT